The sequence of this TCR beta chain was determined in a study of beta chain features in type 1 diabetes. In regard to this clone: One end of the junction does not line up with germline, which may come from a read error.

As every portion of the isolated RNA was reverse transcribed, the sequencing read expressed TCRB transcripts. TCRdb keeps only in-frame clones here, not all; method: immunoSEQ multiplex PCR. The sample has 900,000 or so clones, 15% to 20% seen once. This TCR was sampled from a woman aged 18-30 years in good health. The sequenced sample was naive CD4+ T cells from blood.

The CDR3 region has the DNA TGTGCCAGCCGCCTTTTGGAGTTTGGGTATAATTTT. The encoded protein is CASRLLEFGYNF. This chain links TRBV7-8 with TRBJ2-3; D gene uncertain. Germline loops: CDR1 SGHVS, CDR2 FQNEAQ. The CDR3 has 12 residues.